The 8 T cell receptor beta chains listed next were all sequenced from one sample in a study of cytomegalovirus exposure and HLA in healthy donors. With 60 Vbeta and 13 Jbeta primers, the PCR was carried out. The repertoire was sequenced with immunoSEQ multiplex PCR; TCRdb's copy has only in-frame clones and lacks some. The sample lists about 130,000 clones, around 9% occurring once. The specimen was PBMCs. Receptor source: a woman between 40 and 55 years old in good health and CMV-seropositive.

This clone was observed a few times. The V and J genes are TRBV10-3 and TRBJ1-1, with a weak D call TRBD1 (6 bases). V dropped 0 bases and J dropped 11 bases, with 13 bases sitting between them. From germline, CDR1 is ENHRY and CDR2 SYGVKD. The CDR3 length is 13 residues. Here the CDR3 reads CAISESTGLGAFF. For the CDR3, the DNA is TGTGCCATCAGTGAGTCGACAGGCCTGGGCGCTTTCTTT.

The chain couples TRBV5-8 to TRBJ2-2, with TRBD1 matching over 10 bases. V shed 4 bases and J 7 bases; nucleotides not matched to a gene: 7. CDR1 SGHTS and CDR2 YDEGEE come from the germline V gene. The CDR3 spans 15 residues. In DNA form, the CDR3 reads TGTGCCAGCAGCGCCGGGACAGGGGTTTTCGGGGAGCTGTTTTTT. Its translation: CASSAGTGVFGELFF. The variable domain in full, with the rest retrieved from reference TRBV5-8 and TRBJ2-2, is EAGVTQSPTHLIKTRGQQATLRCSPISGHTSVYWYQQALGLGLQFLLWYDEGEERNRGNFPPRFSGRQFPNYSSELNVNALELEDSALYLCASSAGTGVFGELFFGEGSRLTVL.

This clone has more than one count but fewer than ten. V is TRBV7-2 and J is TRBJ2-1; D gene uncertain. The CDR3 totals 14 residues. The germline CDR1 and CDR2 sequences are SGHTA and FQGNSA. The ends were cut back, 1 base at V and 7 bases at J, with 11 bases in the middle. DNA for the CDR3: TGTGCCAGCAGCTTAGACGGTCCCCAAAATGAGCAGTTCTTC. Translating it yields CASSLDGPQNEQFF.

In its sample, this clone was seen a few times. This chain joins TRBV2 and TRBJ2-1; 10 bases match TRBD2. Per germline, CDR1 SNHLY and CDR2 FYNNEI. J was trimmed by 0 bases and V by 8 bases; bases with no gene match: 4. The CDR3 spans 15 residues. The CDR3 nucleotides read TGTGCCAGCCCTACTAGCGGGGCCTCCTACAATGAGCAGTTCTTC. It codes for CASPTSGASYNEQFF.

This clone was found a few times. The J gene is TRBJ1-1, the V gene TRBV5-4, with D possibly being TRBD1 (5 bases). Trimming cost V 2 bases and J 1 base, with 6 bases left between them. The CDR3 is made up of 13 amino acids. Germline V gene data show CDR1 as SGHNT and CDR2 as YYREEE (reference sequence). The CDR3: CASSFTGNTEAFF. CDR3 coding DNA: TGTGCCAGCAGCTTTACAGGGAACACTGAAGCTTTCTTT.

This clone was counted a few times. The CDR3 is CASSLGRGNTEAFF. CDR3 DNA sequence: TGTGCCAGCAGCCTAGGTAGGGGTAACACTGAAGCTTTCTTT. The chain links TRBV11-3 to TRBJ1-1, with D tentatively TRBD1 (5 bases). CDR1 SGHNT and CDR2 YENEEA come from the germline V gene. This CDR3 has 14 residues. Trimming took off 5 bases at V and 2 bases at J, with 12 bases between the two ends.

This clone was counted a few times. The J gene is TRBJ2-7, the V gene TRBV15; D might be TRBD2 (5 bases). Germline values: CDR1 LNHNV, CDR2 YYDKDF (reference sequence). With 5 bases removed from V and 2 bases from J, the gap between germline ends came to 13 bases. CDR3 length equals 14 residues. The CDR3 here is CATSPRVGAYEQYF. In DNA form, the CDR3 reads TGTGCCACCAGCCCCCGGGTCGGGGCCTACGAGCAGTACTTC.

This clone was observed a few times. The chain is built from TRBV5-1 and TRBJ1-2; the match to TRBD1 covers 10 bases. Germline V CDR1 and CDR2: SGHRS, YFSETQ. The length of the CDR3 is 15 residues. Trimming at V came to 0 bases and at J to 6 bases, leaving 5 bases not matched to a gene. CDR3 sequence: CASSLAAGTGDGYTF. DNA for the CDR3: TGCGCCAGCAGCTTGGCCGCCGGGACAGGGGATGGCTACACCTTC.